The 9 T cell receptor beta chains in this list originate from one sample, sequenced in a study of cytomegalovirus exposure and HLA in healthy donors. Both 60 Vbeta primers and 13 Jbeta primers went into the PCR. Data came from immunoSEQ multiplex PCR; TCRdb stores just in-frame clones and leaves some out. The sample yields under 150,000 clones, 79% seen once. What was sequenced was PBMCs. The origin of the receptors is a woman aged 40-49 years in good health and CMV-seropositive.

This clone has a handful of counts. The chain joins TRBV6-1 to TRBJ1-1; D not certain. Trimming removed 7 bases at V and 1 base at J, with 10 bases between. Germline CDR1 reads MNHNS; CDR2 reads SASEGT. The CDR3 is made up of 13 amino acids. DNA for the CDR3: TGTGCCAGCAAGACCCCAGGGAACACTGAAGCTTTCTTT. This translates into CASKTPGNTEAFF.

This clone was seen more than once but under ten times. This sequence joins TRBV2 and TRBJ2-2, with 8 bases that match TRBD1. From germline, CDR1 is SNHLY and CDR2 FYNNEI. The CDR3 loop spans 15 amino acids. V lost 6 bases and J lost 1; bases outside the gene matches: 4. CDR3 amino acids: CASRPGTGNTGELFF. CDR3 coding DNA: TGTGCCAGCAGACCGGGGACAGGGAACACCGGGGAGCTGTTTTTT.

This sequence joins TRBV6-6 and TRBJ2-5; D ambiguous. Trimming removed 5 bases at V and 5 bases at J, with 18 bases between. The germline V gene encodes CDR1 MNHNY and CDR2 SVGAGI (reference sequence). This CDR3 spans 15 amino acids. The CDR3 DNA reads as TGTGCCAGCAGTGCAAGAGGCCCCCGTTGGGAGACCCAGTACTTC. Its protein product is CASSARGPRWETQYF.

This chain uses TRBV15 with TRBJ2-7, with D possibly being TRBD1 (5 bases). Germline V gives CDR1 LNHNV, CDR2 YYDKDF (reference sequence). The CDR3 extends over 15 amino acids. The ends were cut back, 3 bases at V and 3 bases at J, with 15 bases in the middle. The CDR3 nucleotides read TGTGCCACCAGCAGCCAAAAAACAGGAGTCTACGAGCAGTACTTC. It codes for CATSSQKTGVYEQYF.

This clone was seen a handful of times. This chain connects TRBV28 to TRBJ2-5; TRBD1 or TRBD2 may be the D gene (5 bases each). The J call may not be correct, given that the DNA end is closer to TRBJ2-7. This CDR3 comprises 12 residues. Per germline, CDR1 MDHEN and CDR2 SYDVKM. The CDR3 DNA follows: TGTGCCAGCAGTTTAGGGGGCTACGAGCAGTACTTC. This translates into CASSLGGYEQYF.

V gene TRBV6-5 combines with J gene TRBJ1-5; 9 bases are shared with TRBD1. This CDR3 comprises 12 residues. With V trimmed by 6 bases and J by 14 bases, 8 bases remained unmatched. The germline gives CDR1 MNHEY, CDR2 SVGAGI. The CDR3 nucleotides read TGTGCCAGCAGATCTACAGGGGGCAAGGAGCATTTT. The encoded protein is CASRSTGGKEHF.

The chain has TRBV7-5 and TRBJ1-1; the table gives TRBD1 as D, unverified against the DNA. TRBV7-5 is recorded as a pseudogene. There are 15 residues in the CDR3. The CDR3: CVRSLMGVGTLEAFF. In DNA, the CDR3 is TGTGTCAGAAGCTTGATGGGGGTGGGGACACTTGAAGCTTTCTTT.

DNA of the CDR3: TGCGCCAGCAGCCTGGGTAGCTCCTACGAGCAGTACTTC. Translating it yields CASSLGSSYEQYF. The chain carries TRBV5-1 and TRBJ2-7; D is uncertain. The V gene lost 4 bases and the J gene lost 0 bases, with 8 bases spanning the gap. The CDR3 length is 13 residues. Germline V gene lookup returns CDR1 SGHRS and CDR2 YFSETQ. Full variable domain (remainder filled in from reference TRBV5-1 and TRBJ2-7): KAGVTQTPRYLIKTRGQQVTLSCSPISGHRSVSWYQQTPGQGLQFLFEYFSETQRNKGNFPGRFSGRQFSNSRSEMNVSTLELGDSALYLCASSLGSSYEQYFGPGTRLTVT.

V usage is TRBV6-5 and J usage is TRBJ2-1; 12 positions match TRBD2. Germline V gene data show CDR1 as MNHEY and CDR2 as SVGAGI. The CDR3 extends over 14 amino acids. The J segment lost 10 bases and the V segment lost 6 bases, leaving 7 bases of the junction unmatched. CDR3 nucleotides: TGTGCCAGCAGGGCCCTAGCGGGGGGGCGGGAGCAGTTCTTC. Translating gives CASRALAGGREQFF.